What follows describes a single TCR beta chain. This sample was taken from a study of T cell clusters in autoimmune cytopenias. TRB was amplified by touch-down multiplex PCR, primer pools A and B combined. With the multiplex PCR reads reprocessed, TCRdb shows one record per CDR3 protein and no DNA. The specimen's table records around 4,000 distinct CDR3 sequences. Each sample's input was approximately 270 ng genomic DNA, some 40,000 genome equivalents. The germline V gene has CDR1 MNHNY and CDR2 SVGAGI (reference sequence). CDR3 length: 14 amino acids. Sequencing used peripheral blood. The sequence derives from a human donor with an autoimmune cytopenia or autoimmune hepatitis (not recorded which). This chain connects TRBV6-6 to TRBJ2-7; no DNA is available, so the TRBD1 call from TCRdb remains unchecked. The CDR3: CASTGTGRPYEQYF.